What follows are 7 T cell receptor beta chains derived from one specimen sequenced in a study of identical twins. Using its own MiXCR run on the 5' RACE reads, TCRdb lists one record per CDR3 protein. The data hold 1.5 million or so distinct CDR3 sequences, with around 33% observed a single time. The sequenced sample was cord blood. These receptor sequences come from a newborn girl in good health.

This clonotype was observed a handful of times. This chain joins TRBV13 and TRBJ1-1, with D perhaps matching TRBD1 (6 bases). The CDR3 runs to 14 residues. Trimming left V 10 bases short and J 5 bases short, with 20 bases between. The germline CDR1 and CDR2 sequences are PRHDT and FYEKMQ (reference sequence). CDR3 protein: CAILPSRGRTEAFF. CDR3 sequence (DNA): TGTGCCATTCTACCGTCCCGGGGGCGTACTGAAGCTTTCTTT.

This sequence joins TRBV9 and TRBJ2-3; 8 nucleotides align to TRBD2. Per germline, CDR1 SGDLS and CDR2 YYNGEE. Trimming removed 3 bases from V and 1 base from J; junction bases left unmatched: 7. CDR3 length: 16 residues. CDR3 nucleotide sequence: TGTGCCAGCAGCGCCGGAGCGGGAGCTCGCACAGATACGCAGTATTTT. Protein product: CASSAGAGARTDTQYF.

This chain links TRBV14 with TRBJ2-6; D might be TRBD2 (6 bases). Between the trimmed V and J ends, which lost 4 bases and 0 bases, there was a span of 25 bases. Germline V gene lookup returns CDR1 SGHDN and CDR2 FVKESK. The CDR3 totals 21 residues. CDR3 amino acids: CASSPAVWRGGTSSGANVLTF. The CDR3 DNA follows: TGTGCCAGCAGCCCAGCTGTGTGGAGGGGCGGGACCAGCTCTGGGGCCAACGTCCTGACTTTC. Looking up the rest from reference TRBV14 and TRBJ2-6 gives the full variable domain: EAGVTQFPSHSVIEKGQTVTLRCDPISGHDNLYWYRRVMGKEIKFLLHFVKESKQDESGMPNNRFLAERTGGTYSTLKVQPAELEDSGVYFCASSPAVWRGGTSSGANVLTFGAGSRLTVL.

The CDR3 protein is CASSRPGLAGGSKADIQYF. CDR3 DNA: TGTGCCAGCAGCCGTCCCGGACTAGCGGGAGGGTCAAAAGCGGACATTCAGTACTTC. J is TRBJ2-4 and V is TRBV7-8; 15 nucleotides align to TRBD2. Germline trimming cut 5 bases from V and 8 bases from J; bases unmatched to any gene: 16. The CDR3 runs to 19 residues. Germline CDR1 and CDR2: SGHVS and FQNEAQ.

About this clonotype: Sequence at one end of the junction differs from germline and may be a read error. This chain links TRBV7-7 with TRBJ2-6; 14 nucleotides agree with TRBD2. CDR1 SSHAT and CDR2 FNYEAQ come from the germline V gene (reference sequence). The CDR3 covers 18 residues. The CDR3 spells CASSPGLAGEAGANVLTF. In nucleotides, the CDR3 is TGTGCTAGCAGTCCGGGACTAGCGGGAGAGGCTGGGGCCAACGTCCTGACTTTC.

The V call is TRBV7-8, the J call TRBJ2-7; D is possibly TRBD1 (6 bases). The V gene lost 0 bases and the J gene lost 6 bases, with 9 bases spanning the gap. The CDR3 covers 13 residues. Germline V gives CDR1 SGHVS, CDR2 FQNEAQ. As DNA, the CDR3 is TGTGCCAGCAGCTTAGCGACAGGCAGCGAGCAGTACTTC. This sequence encodes CASSLATGSEQYF.

The V call is TRBV24-1, the J call TRBJ2-3, with 12 bases aligning to TRBD2. The CDR3 extends over 16 amino acids. The ends lost 3 bases at V and 4 bases at J; junction bases unmatched: 4. Germline V lookup: CDR1 KGHDR, CDR2 SFDVKD. The CDR3 DNA reads as TGTGCCACCAGTGATCCTAGCGGGGGGGTGGCAGATACGCAGTATTTT. It translates to CATSDPSGGVADTQYF.